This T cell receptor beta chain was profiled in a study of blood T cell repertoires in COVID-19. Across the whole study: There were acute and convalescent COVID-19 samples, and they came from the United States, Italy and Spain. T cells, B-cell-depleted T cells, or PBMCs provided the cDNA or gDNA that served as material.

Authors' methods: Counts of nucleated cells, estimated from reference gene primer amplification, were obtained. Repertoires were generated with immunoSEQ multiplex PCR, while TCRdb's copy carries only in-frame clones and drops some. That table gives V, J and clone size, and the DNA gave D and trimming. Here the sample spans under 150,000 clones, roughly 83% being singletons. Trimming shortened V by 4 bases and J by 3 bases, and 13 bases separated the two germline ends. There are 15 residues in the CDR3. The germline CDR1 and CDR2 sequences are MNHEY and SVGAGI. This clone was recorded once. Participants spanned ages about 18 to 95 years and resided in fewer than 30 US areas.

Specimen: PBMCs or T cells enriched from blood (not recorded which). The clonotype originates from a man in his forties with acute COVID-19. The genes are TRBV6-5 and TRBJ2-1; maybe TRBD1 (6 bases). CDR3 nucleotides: TGTGCCAGCAGTTTACAGGGTGTAGGCTACAATGAGCAGTTCTTC. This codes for CASSLQGVGYNEQFF.